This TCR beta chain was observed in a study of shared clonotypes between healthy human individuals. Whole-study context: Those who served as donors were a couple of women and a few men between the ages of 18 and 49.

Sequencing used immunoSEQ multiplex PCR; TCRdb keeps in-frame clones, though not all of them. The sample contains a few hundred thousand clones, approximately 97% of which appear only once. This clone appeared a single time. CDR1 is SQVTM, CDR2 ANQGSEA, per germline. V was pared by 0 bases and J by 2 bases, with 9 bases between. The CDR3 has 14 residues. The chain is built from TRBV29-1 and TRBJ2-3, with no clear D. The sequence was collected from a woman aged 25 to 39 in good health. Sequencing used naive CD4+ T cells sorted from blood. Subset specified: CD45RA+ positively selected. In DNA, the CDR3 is TGCAGCGTTGAAGAGCGACTGCCCACAGATACGCAGTATTTT. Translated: CSVEERLPTDTQYF.